This TCR beta chain is drawn from a study of cytomegalovirus exposure and HLA in healthy donors. Overall study findings and caveats: TCR beta sequences reportedly predicted most subjects' HLA-A and HLA-B alleles accurately. It is likely that the observed cluster of highly shared sequence variants was a sequencing artifact.

The J segment lost 4 bases and the V segment lost 4 bases, leaving 4 bases of the junction unmatched. The length of the CDR3 is 14 residues. Germline V gene data show CDR1 as SGHNT and CDR2 as YYREEE (reference sequence). Healthy individuals who donated bone marrow served as the donors. This clone has just a few counts. The antigen is not known. The PCR was carried out with 60 Vbeta primers and 13 Jbeta primers. TCRdb keeps only in-frame clones here, not all; method: immunoSEQ multiplex PCR. The sample shows around 160,000 clones, approximately 71% of them seen only once. This TCR came from a young woman in good health and CMV-seropositive. The rearrangement links TRBV5-4 to TRBJ2-3, with 9 bases identical to TRBD2. The sample was PBMCs. CDR3 DNA sequence: TGTGCCAGCAGCCATAGCGGGGGCGCAGATACGCAGTATTTT. Translation gives CASSHSGGADTQYF.